This T cell receptor beta chain derives from a study of blood T cell repertoires in COVID-19. Study details: PBMCs, B-cell-depleted T cells, or T cells were the source of the cDNA or gDNA that made up the material.

Per the germline V gene, CDR1 is SGHTA and CDR2 is FQGTGA. The CDR3 is made up of 14 amino acids. Trimming stripped 3 bases from V and 0 bases from J, with 6 bases between. Source study methods: Reference gene primer amplification in the assay estimated nucleated cell counts. The assay was immunoSEQ multiplex PCR, and TCRdb's table has in-frame clones only and misses some. That table furnishes V, J and clone size, whereas the DNA furnished D and trimming. The sample contains approximately 400,000 clones, 80% to 85% of which appear only once. Participants were aged about 18 to 100 years, lived in around 25 US areas, and enrolled virtually. Participant-reported clinical history was the basis for cohort assignment.

The sequenced sample consisted of PBMCs or T cells enriched from blood (not recorded which). This chain uses TRBV7-3 with TRBJ1-3; D is ambiguous. This TCR was sampled from a woman in her forties or fifties who had recovered from COVID-19. The CDR3, as DNA: TGTGCCAGCAGCTTCGGTCCCTCTGGAAACACCATATATTTT. As protein: CASSFGPSGNTIYF. The entire variable domain, with the rest obtained from reference TRBV7-3 and TRBJ1-3, is as follows: GAGVSQTPSNKVTEKGKYVELRCDPISGHTALYWYRQSLGQGPEFLIYFQGTGAADDSGLPNDRFFAVRPEGSVSTLKIQRTERGDSAVYLCASSFGPSGNTIYFGEGSWLTVV.